These 11 T cell receptor beta chains came from one sample sequenced in a study of T cells in Graves' hyperthyroidism and ophthalmopathy. The TCR beta CDR3 regions underwent amplification using RNA transcripts as the source. A set of HTBI primers served as the primers for a first-round RT-PCR of the TCR CDR3. TCRdb redid the calling of the multiplex PCR reads with MiXCR, one entry per CDR3 protein. The top ten clones hold around 15% of a sample with roughly 700,000 distinct CDR3 sequences, approximately 15% of them seen once. Specimen: blood. Receptor source: a man aged 45-65 years with Graves' hyperthyroidism.

As regards this clonotype: This may stem from a read error, because a much larger clone lies one nucleotide away. This chain links TRBV5-6 with TRBJ2-5; TRBD2 agrees at 8 bases. With V trimmed by 0 bases and J by 0 bases, 4 bases remained unmatched. Germline V gives CDR1 SGHDT, CDR2 YYEEEE. This CDR3 comprises 16 residues. The DNA of the CDR3 is TGTGCCAGCAGCTTGGGGACTAGCAGGCACCAAGAGACCCAGTACTTC. This codes for CASSLGTSRHQETQYF. Drawing the rest from reference TRBV5-6 and TRBJ2-5, the complete variable domain is DAGVTQSPTHLIKTRGQQVTLRCSPKSGHDTVSWYQQALGQGPQFIFQYYEEEERQRGNFPDRFSGHQFPNYSSELNVNALLLGDSALYLCASSLGTSRHQETQYFGPGTRLLVL.

This clonotype has only a few counts. The rearrangement joins TRBV28 to TRBJ2-7; no firm D call. Trimming took off 7 bases at V and 2 bases at J, with 9 bases between the two ends. CDR1 and CDR2 from the germline V gene are MDHEN and SYDVKM. This CDR3 contains 12 residues. This chain's CDR3 is CASKDGPYEQYF. For the CDR3, the DNA is TGTGCCAGCAAGGACGGGCCCTACGAGCAGTACTTC.

This clonotype occurred a few times. Written as DNA, the CDR3 is TGTGCCACCGGGGACAGGGTCTATGAGCAGTTCTTC. As protein: CATGDRVYEQFF. V usage is TRBV24-1 and J usage is TRBJ2-1; 9 nucleotides align to TRBD1. Germline V CDR1 and CDR2: KGHDR, SFDVKD. The CDR3 totals 12 residues. The ends lost 9 bases at V and 8 bases at J; junction bases unmatched: 4.

For this clonotype: At one boundary the junction diverges from the germline segment, which might be a read error. The chain recombines TRBV10-3 with TRBJ1-4, with D maybe TRBD1 (5 bases). Germline loops: CDR1 ENHRY, CDR2 SYGVKD. CDR3 size: 13 residues. The CDR3 is CTISESGGEKLFF. CDR3 DNA: TGTACCATCAGTGAGTCCGGGGGGGAAAAACTGTTTTTT.

This clonotype was found many times. V is TRBV11-1 and J is TRBJ2-3; D may be TRBD1 (6 bases). This CDR3 is built from 15 residues. V lost 4 bases to trimming and J lost 3 bases, with 14 bases between them. In germline, CDR1 is SGHAT, CDR2 FQDESV (reference sequence). The CDR3 reads CASSYMQGITDTQYF. The CDR3 region has the DNA TGTGCCAGCAGCTATATGCAGGGGATTACAGATACGCAGTATTTT.

This clonotype was counted at least ten times. The chain recombines TRBV11-2 with TRBJ2-1; TRBD1 agrees at 7 bases. With V trimmed by 0 bases and J by 8 bases, 4 bases remained unmatched. CDR1 SGHAT and CDR2 FQNNGV come from the germline V gene. This CDR3 has 14 amino acids. As DNA, the CDR3 is TGTGCCAGCAGCTTAGATACAGGGGTCGATGAGCAGTTCTTC. This encodes CASSLDTGVDEQFF. The variable domain in full, with the rest retrieved from reference TRBV11-2 and TRBJ2-1, is EAGVAQSPRYKIIEKRQSVAFWCNPISGHATLYWYQQILGQGPKLLIQFQNNGVVDDSQLPKDRFSAERLKGVDSTLKIQPAKLEDSAVYLCASSLDTGVDEQFFGPGTRLTVL.

A remark on this clonotype: This clone may be a read error of a much larger clone one base away. This chain uses TRBV11-3 with TRBJ1-1; D gene unclear. Germline CDR1 and CDR2: SGHNT and YENEEA. The CDR3 length is 13 residues. The V gene lost 4 bases and the J gene lost 3 bases, with 9 bases spanning the gap. CDR3 nucleotides: TGTGCCAGCAGCTCCGCCCCTCACACTGAAGCTTTCTTT. This encodes CASSSAPHTEAFF.

This clonotype appeared many times. The chain is built from TRBV5-1 and TRBJ2-7, with 7 bases lining up with TRBD2. CDR1 and CDR2 from the germline V gene are SGHRS and YFSETQ. Trimming took 0 bases from V and 3 from J; bases not matched to a gene: 6. The length of the CDR3 is 15 residues. The CDR3 is CASSLDLAVNYEQYF. CDR3 nucleotides: TGCGCCAGCAGCTTGGACCTAGCGGTGAACTACGAGCAGTACTTC.

This clonotype has a count of ten or more. This chain uses TRBV11-2 with TRBJ2-5; TRBD1 matches at 9 bases. The CDR3 sequence is 15 residues long. In germline, CDR1 is SGHAT, CDR2 FQNNGV. The J segment lost 6 bases and the V segment lost 2 bases, leaving 7 bases of the junction unmatched. CDR3 region: CASSLLRDRVKTQYF. The CDR3 nucleotides read TGTGCCAGCAGCTTACTCCGGGACAGGGTGAAGACCCAGTACTTC.

The chain carries TRBV11-2 and TRBJ2-1, with D perhaps assigned TRBD1 or TRBD2 (5 bases each). Looked up from germline, CDR1 is SGHAT and CDR2 is FQNNGV. The CDR3 is 19 amino acids. V lost 0 bases and J 0 bases, leaving 18 bases between the germline ends. CDR3 in amino acids: CASSLDRSRGALSYNEQFF. The CDR3 DNA is TGTGCCAGCAGCTTAGATCGGAGTAGAGGGGCTCTCTCCTACAATGAGCAGTTCTTC. Full variable domain (remainder filled in from reference TRBV11-2 and TRBJ2-1): EAGVAQSPRYKIIEKRQSVAFWCNPISGHATLYWYQQILGQGPKLLIQFQNNGVVDDSQLPKDRFSAERLKGVDSTLKIQPAKLEDSAVYLCASSLDRSRGALSYNEQFFGPGTRLTVL.

This clonotype came up many times. This chain joins TRBV15 and TRBJ2-2; 8 nucleotides agree with TRBD2. Per germline, CDR1 LNHNV and CDR2 YYDKDF (reference sequence). Unmatched junction bases numbered 12, after V lost 0 bases and J lost 6 bases. The CDR3 totals 18 residues. The CDR3 nucleotides are TGTGCCACCAGCAGAGATTTCATCGCGGGAGGAGGGGCCGGGGAGCTGTTTTTT. It specifies CATSRDFIAGGGAGELFF.